This T cell receptor (beta chain) was recovered during a study of T-cell memory formation after mild COVID-19. As for the study in general: The TCR clusters were mostly specific to one donor.

Constant-segment-primed 5'RACE gave TCR alpha and TCR beta cDNA libraries with sample barcodes and UMIs. TCRdb analysed the 5' RACE reads with MiXCR anew, one entry per CDR3 protein. In the table there are hundreds of thousands of distinct CDR3 sequences, approximately 23% of which are singletons. In regard to this clonotype: What it recognizes is unknown.

Study conclusions and caveats: Among CD4+ contracting clones, most were CM and EM, and CD8+ ones EMRA. Some clones that responded were present in memory (sampled pre-infection), which suggests cross-reactive memory joined.

Germline assignment: CDR1 MGHRA and CDR2 YSYEKL. Deletions cut 2 bases from V and 2 bases from J, with 11 bases between. This CDR3 is 15 amino acids long. The chain employs TRBV4-1 and TRBJ2-3, with D tentatively TRBD1 (6 bases). This TCR came from an adult woman who had mild COVID-19 (a few samples of this study predate the infection). Cell type and time point are not known. Specimen: PBMCs or a T cell subset sorted from them (not recorded which). DNA of the CDR3: TGCGCCAGCAGCCAATTGGGGGCCCACACAGATACGCAGTATTTT. Translating it yields CASSQLGAHTDTQYF.